This entry concerns a single T cell receptor (beta chain). CDR1 is LNHDA and CDR2 is SQIVND in the germline V gene (reference sequence). V dropped 6 bases and J dropped 6 bases, with 15 bases sitting between them. The CDR3 loop spans 13 amino acids. Profiling relied on immunoSEQ multiplex PCR, and the TCRdb table lists in-frame clones only, not all of them. The sample lists about 1.5 million clones; roughly 96% were seen once. Donors, healthy HIV-negative adults, lacked recent acute infections or vaccinations. This record belongs to a study of shared clonotypes between healthy human individuals. The chain combines TRBV19 with TRBJ2-7; D not resolved. Sequencing was carried out using naive CD4+ T cells sorted from blood. The subset denotes: CD45RA+ positively selected. The clonotype was recovered from a man aged 25-40 years in good health. CDR3 nucleotides: TGTGCCAGTAGCACCCCCCTACCCGCCGAGCAGTACTTC. This sequence encodes CASSTPLPAEQYF.